Reported below is one T cell receptor (beta chain). This entry is derived from a study of cytomegalovirus exposure and HLA in healthy donors. The CDR3 is 11 amino acids. The V and J ends lost 7 bases and 4 bases respectively, with 7 bases between them. From germline, CDR1 is MDHEN and CDR2 SYDVKM. Repertoires were generated with immunoSEQ multiplex PCR, while TCRdb's copy carries only in-frame clones and drops some. Of 160,000 or so clones listed, roughly 91% were seen once; the top ten hold approximately 3%. The rearrangement joins TRBV28 to TRBJ1-1, with D uncertain. This TCR came from a man younger than 35 in good health and CMV-seronegative. Sample: PBMCs. This CDR3 reads CASMGGTEAFF. The CDR3 coding sequence is TGTGCCAGCATGGGAGGCACTGAAGCTTTCTTT.